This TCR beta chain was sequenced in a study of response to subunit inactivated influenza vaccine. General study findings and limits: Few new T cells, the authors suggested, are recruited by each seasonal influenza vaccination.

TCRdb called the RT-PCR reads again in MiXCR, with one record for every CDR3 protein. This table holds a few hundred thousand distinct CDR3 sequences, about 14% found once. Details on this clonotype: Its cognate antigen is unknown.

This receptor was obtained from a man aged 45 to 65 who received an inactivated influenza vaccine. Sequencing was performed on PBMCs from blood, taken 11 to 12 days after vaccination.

In DNA form, the CDR3 reads TGTGCCAGCAGCCGACAGGGGGTGTCGGAGACCCAGTACTTC. Its protein is CASSRQGVSETQYF. The chain employs TRBV7-2 and TRBJ2-5; 9 bases line up with TRBD1. The CDR3 is 14 amino acids. Germline V gene lookup returns CDR1 SGHTA and CDR2 FQGNSA. The V segment lost 5 bases and the J segment 5 bases; nucleotides outside the gene matches: 6. The full variable domain, rest sourced from reference TRBV7-2 and TRBJ2-5, is GAGVSQSPSNKVTEKGKDVELRCDPISGHTALYWYRQSLGQGLEFLIYFQGNSAPDKSGLPSDRFSAERTGGSVSTLTIQRTQQEDSAVYLCASSRQGVSETQYFGPGTRLLVL.